Below, 32 T cell receptor beta chains from the same sample are listed, as sequenced in a study of T-cell memory formation after mild COVID-19. One entry per CDR3 protein results from TCRdb running MiXCR on the 5' RACE reads. The table shows some 110,000 distinct CDR3 sequences, with around 11% occurring only once. Sequencing was performed on PBMCs or a T cell subset sorted from them (not recorded which). Receptors were obtained from an adult woman who had mild COVID-19 (a few samples of this study predate the infection). Cell type and time point are not known.

This clonotype was detected only a few times. The V call is TRBV20-1, the J call TRBJ2-7; 7 bases align to TRBD1. Per the germline V gene, CDR1 is DFQATT and CDR2 is SNEGSKA (reference sequence). Trimming at V came to 2 bases and at J to 0 bases, leaving 7 bases not matched to a gene. The CDR3 has 15 residues. The CDR3 DNA reads TGCAGTGCTAGAATTCTACGGGACAGCTCCTACGAGCAGTACTTC. As protein: CSARILRDSSYEQYF.

This clonotype was detected a few times. The rearrangement links TRBV4-3 to TRBJ1-1, with D possibly being TRBD1 (5 bases). Looked up from germline, CDR1 is LGHNA and CDR2 is YSLEER. V was cut by 0 bases and J by 0 bases, with 17 bases left in between. The CDR3 is made up of 18 amino acids. The CDR3 sequence is CASSQEGTIRLMNTEAFF. CDR3 in DNA: TGCGCCAGCAGCCAAGAAGGGACCATCAGACTCATGAACACTGAAGCTTTCTTT.

This clonotype was counted many times. This chain joins TRBV4-2 and TRBJ2-1; 10 bases are a match to TRBD2. The CDR3 has 16 residues. Per the germline V gene, CDR1 is LGHNA and CDR2 is YNFKEQ. V was clipped by 4 bases and J by 0 bases; unmatched bases: 3. CDR3 loop: CASSPRTSGSYNEQFF. The CDR3 nucleotides read TGTGCCAGCAGCCCCCGGACTAGCGGCTCCTACAATGAGCAGTTCTTC.

The table lists this clonotype with a few counts. The J gene is TRBJ2-3, the V gene TRBV7-6, with TRBD2 matching over 14 bases. V lost 5 bases, J lost 6 bases, and 7 bases stayed unmatched. The CDR3 is 16 amino acids. Germline V lookup: CDR1 SGHVS, CDR2 FNYEAQ. In nucleotides, the CDR3 is TGTGCCAGCAGCCCCGGGACTAGCGGGGGTTACGATACGCAGTATTTT. Its protein product is CASSPGTSGGYDTQYF.

The chain links TRBV28 to TRBJ2-4; D uncertain. CDR3 length equals 17 residues. The germline V and J ends were trimmed by 6 bases and 0 bases, with 18 bases remaining between them. Germline-derived CDR1 and CDR2 are MDHEN and SYDVKM. The CDR3 spells CASSRPREGSAKNIQYF. CDR3 nucleotide sequence: TGTGCCAGCAGCCGGCCAAGGGAAGGCTCAGCCAAAAACATTCAGTACTTC.

The chain has TRBV7-6 and TRBJ2-5; 9 bases are shared with TRBD2. Germline V CDR1 and CDR2: SGHVS, FNYEAQ. The CDR3 length is 18 residues. J lost 1 base, V lost 5 bases, and 14 bases had no gene match. CDR3 protein: CASSQLRVVSGGQETQYF. CDR3 coding DNA: TGTGCCAGCAGCCAATTGCGGGTGGTTAGCGGGGGCCAAGAGACCCAGTACTTC.

At least ten counts were recorded for this clonotype. J is TRBJ2-3 and V is TRBV6-1; no firm D call. This CDR3 spans 12 amino acids. V dropped 8 bases and J dropped 2 bases, with 8 bases sitting between them. Germline V CDR1 and CDR2: MNHNS, SASEGT. The CDR3 reads CASSPITDTQYF. The CDR3 nucleotides are TGTGCCAGCTCTCCGATCACAGATACGCAGTATTTT.

This clonotype was found a few times. The chain recombines TRBV27 with TRBJ2-1, with TRBD1 as a possible D gene (5 bases). V shed 0 bases and J shed 9 bases, with 9 bases lying between them. Germline V CDR1 and CDR2: MNHEY, SMNVEV (reference sequence). This CDR3 has 13 residues. CDR3 nucleotide sequence: TGTGCCAGCAGTTTATCAGGGGTCGGTGAGCAGTTCTTC. It encodes CASSLSGVGEQFF.

The rearrangement uses TRBV27 and TRBJ2-5; no reliable D call. Trimming took off 2 bases at V and 5 bases at J, with 15 bases between the two ends. Germline V gene sequence: CDR1 MNHEY, CDR2 SMNVEV (reference sequence). There are 15 residues in the CDR3. The CDR3 coding sequence is TGTGCCAGCAGTTTAGATCCCTCTATGGGGGAGACCCAGTACTTC. Amino acids: CASSLDPSMGETQYF.

The rearrangement links TRBV4-1 to TRBJ2-7; no firm D call. This CDR3 has 13 amino acids. Germline CDR1 and CDR2: MGHRA and YSYEKL. V was shortened by 3 bases and J by 3 bases, with 9 bases between the two germline ends. The CDR3 nucleotides are TGCGCCAGCAGCCACTCGCTACTCTACGAGCAGTACTTC. Amino acid sequence: CASSHSLLYEQYF.

This sequence joins TRBV5-6 and TRBJ1-2; 7 positions agree with TRBD1. This CDR3 is built from 15 residues. Trimming removed 2 bases from V and 4 bases from J; junction bases left unmatched: 8. The germline CDR1 and CDR2 sequences are SGHDT and YYEEEE. The CDR3 loop reads CASSLNPGQIYGYTF. The DNA of the CDR3 is TGTGCCAGCAGCTTAAACCCGGGACAGATCTATGGCTACACCTTC.

This clonotype occurred a few times. This chain links TRBV27 with TRBJ2-7; TRBD1 agrees at 9 bases. The CDR3 loop spans 16 amino acids. V was clipped by 6 bases and J by 9 bases; unmatched bases: 18. In germline, CDR1 is MNHEY, CDR2 SMNVEV (reference sequence). CDR3 residues: CASRPVAGTGHFGQYF. Written as DNA, the CDR3 is TGTGCCAGCAGACCGGTTGCCGGGACAGGGCATTTTGGGCAGTACTTC.

This clonotype appeared a few times. This rearrangement joins TRBV6-5 to TRBJ2-1; D is uncertain. V was clipped by 5 bases and J by 0 bases, with 11 bases between them. The germline V gene encodes CDR1 MNHEY and CDR2 SVGAGI. This CDR3 has 15 amino acids. CDR3 nucleotides: TGTGCCAGCAGTAGCCACCTGAGCTCCTACAATGAGCAGTTCTTC. Protein: CASSSHLSSYNEQFF.

The CDR3 protein is CSASLNYGYTF. The CDR3 bases are TGCAGCGCCTCTCTTAACTATGGCTACACCTTC. The rearrangement joins TRBV29-1 to TRBJ1-2; D is uncertain. The ends were cut back, 7 bases at V and 1 base at J, with 7 bases in the middle. CDR1 is SQVTM and CDR2 is ANQGSEA in the germline V gene. CDR3 length equals 11 residues.

This clonotype was counted only a few times. The DNA of the CDR3 is TGCGCCAGCAGCTTGACAGGGGCCCCCTCCTACGAGCAGTACTTC. As protein: CASSLTGAPSYEQYF. This sequence joins TRBV5-1 and TRBJ2-7; TRBD1 matches 7 bases. From germline, CDR1 is SGHRS and CDR2 YFSETQ. V lost 1 base to trimming and J lost 0 bases; unmatched junction nucleotides: 4. This CDR3 contains 15 residues.

V gene TRBV4-1 combines with J gene TRBJ1-5, with unresolved D. Germline values: CDR1 MGHRA, CDR2 YSYEKL. The V end was cut by 0 bases, the J end by 7 bases, with 13 bases between. This CDR3 is built from 15 residues. The CDR3 loop reads CASSQDRGTGQPQHF. In DNA form, the CDR3 reads TGCGCCAGCAGCCAAGATCGCGGCACCGGACAGCCCCAGCATTTT.

CDR3 nucleotide sequence: TGTGCCAGCTGGGCAGGGGTGCTTGGCTACACCTTC. Protein product: CASWAGVLGYTF. V and J are TRBV12-3 or TRBV12-4 and TRBJ1-2, with D possibly being TRBD1 (6 bases). The CDR3 sequence is 12 residues long. V was shortened by 8 bases and J by 7 bases, with 14 bases between the two germline ends.

This clonotype was counted a few times. The chain recombines TRBV5-6 with TRBJ2-3; D remains ambiguous. This CDR3 is built from 17 residues. Germline CDR1 and CDR2: SGHDT and YYEEEE. Trimming left V 4 bases short and J 4 bases short, with 22 bases between. The CDR3 here is CASSLPSLRKGPDTQYF. The CDR3 nucleotides are TGTGCCAGCAGCCTACCGTCATTGCGCAAAGGGCCAGATACGCAGTATTTT.

This clonotype was counted only a few times. The V call is TRBV28, the J call TRBJ2-7; D is possibly TRBD2 (6 bases). Germline V gene data show CDR1 as MDHEN and CDR2 as SYDVKM. The V end was cut by 4 bases, the J end by 3 bases, with 13 bases between. The CDR3 is made up of 14 amino acids. CDR3 in DNA: TGTGCCAGCAGTTACTGGCAGGGAGGCTACGAGCAGTACTTC. Its translation: CASSYWQGGYEQYF.

The rearrangement joins TRBV5-6 to TRBJ2-3; TRBD2 is a possible D gene (5 bases). In germline, CDR1 is SGHDT, CDR2 YYEEEE. The CDR3 runs 14 residues. V shed 6 bases and J shed 2 bases, with 13 bases lying between them. CDR3 amino acids: CASTLVGITDTQYF. The CDR3 DNA follows: TGTGCCAGCACCCTTGTCGGGATCACAGATACGCAGTATTTT. Based on the CDR3 plus reference TRBV5-6 and TRBJ2-3, the full variable domain is DAGVTQSPTHLIKTRGQQVTLRCSPKSGHDTVSWYQQALGQGPQFIFQYYEEEERQRGNFPDRFSGHQFPNYSSELNVNALLLGDSALYLCASTLVGITDTQYFGPGTRLTVL.

This clonotype was counted at least ten times. The chain joins TRBV7-8 to TRBJ2-1; TRBD2 matches 10 bases. There are 17 residues in the CDR3. The germline V gene has CDR1 SGHVS and CDR2 FQNEAQ. V shed 6 bases and J 1 base; nucleotides not matched to a gene: 9. The CDR3 sequence: CASSPAAGGDSYNEQFF. The CDR3 DNA reads as TGTGCCAGCAGTCCCGCAGCGGGGGGGGATTCCTACAATGAGCAGTTCTTC.

This clonotype was recorded many times. The gene calls are TRBV6-5 and TRBJ2-7; 9 bases line up with TRBD2. CDR1 and CDR2 from the germline V gene are MNHEY and SVGAGI. Trimming at V came to 0 bases and at J to 4 bases, leaving 7 bases not matched to a gene. The CDR3 spans 16 residues. The CDR3 nucleotides are TGTGCCAGCAGTTACTCGGGTCTAGCGGGACGGTACGAGCAGTACTTC. It encodes CASSYSGLAGRYEQYF.

The rearrangement joins TRBV2 to TRBJ1-2, with D possibly being TRBD1 (5 bases). Germline V gene lookup returns CDR1 SNHLY and CDR2 FYNNEI. V lost 3 bases and J 4 bases, leaving 9 bases between the germline ends. The CDR3 consists of 13 residues. The CDR3 DNA reads as TGTGCCAGCAGTGAGGGGGACGCCTATGGCTACACCTTC. The encoded protein is CASSEGDAYGYTF.

This sequence joins TRBV9 and TRBJ2-5; TRBD1 matches at 9 bases. Germline CDR1 reads SGDLS; CDR2 reads YYNGEE. The CDR3 has 14 amino acids. V lost 3 bases, J lost 5 bases, and 5 bases stayed unmatched. The CDR3 DNA sequence: TGTGCCAGCAGCGGGGGACAGGGAAGGGAGACCCAGTACTTC. Protein: CASSGGQGRETQYF.

This chain connects TRBV27 to TRBJ1-1; the match to TRBD1 covers 8 bases. Germline V gene lookup returns CDR1 MNHEY and CDR2 SMNVEV (reference sequence). Trimming at V came to 5 bases and at J to 7 bases, leaving 9 bases not matched to a gene. This CDR3 is 14 amino acids long. The chain's CDR3 is CASSPHQGAVEAFF. In nucleotides, the CDR3 is TGTGCCAGCAGTCCGCACCAGGGGGCGGTTGAAGCTTTCTTT.

This clonotype was detected only a few times. The chain is built from TRBV3-2 and TRBJ2-1; the table's D call, TRBD2, has no DNA check behind it. TRBV3-2 corresponds to a pseudogene. This CDR3 spans 19 amino acids. The CDR3, as DNA: TGTGCCAGCAGCCAAGCCACCTCCCCACTGGGAGGGTCCTACAATGAGCAGTTCTTC. As protein: CASSQATSPLGGSYNEQFF.

This clonotype has only a few counts. The chain is built from TRBV9 and TRBJ2-1; 7 bases fit TRBD2. CDR1 and CDR2 from the germline V gene are SGDLS and YYNGEE. The CDR3 is 15 residues long. J gave up 3 bases and V 0 bases, and 3 bases lay outside the gene matches. The DNA of the CDR3 is TGTGCCAGCAGCGTAGCGGGGGGTATCTACAATGAGCAGTTCTTC. It encodes CASSVAGGIYNEQFF. The whole variable domain, filled in from reference TRBV9 and TRBJ2-1, reads DSGVTQTPKHLITATGQRVTLRCSPRSGDLSVYWYQQSLDQGLQFLIQYYNGEERAKGNILERFSAQQFPDLHSELNLSSLELGDSALYFCASSVAGGIYNEQFFGPGTRLTVL.

V gene TRBV9 combines with J gene TRBJ2-2; 7 positions agree with TRBD2. CDR1 SGDLS and CDR2 YYNGEE come from the germline V gene. V was clipped by 0 bases and J by 4 bases; unmatched bases: 21. CDR3 length: 21 amino acids. The DNA for the CDR3 is TGTGCCAGCAGCGTAGCTAGGGAGGGCACCCGTTCGGACCGTTCCACCGGGGAGCTGTTTTTT. As protein: CASSVAREGTRSDRSTGELFF.

This chain connects TRBV7-8 to TRBJ1-2, with D possibly being TRBD1 (6 bases). The V end lost 1 base, the J end lost 3 bases, and 15 bases lay between the germline ends. The CDR3 has 16 residues. Germline V gene data show CDR1 as SGHVS and CDR2 as FQNEAQ. The CDR3 sequence is CASSLGLGAPDYGYTF. The CDR3 bases are TGTGCCAGCAGCTTAGGTTTGGGGGCACCAGACTATGGCTACACCTTC.

This clonotype was observed a few times. The chain links TRBV24-1 to TRBJ1-2; tentatively, D is TRBD1 (5 bases). V lost 9 bases to trimming and J lost 5 bases, with 12 bases between them. This CDR3 contains 12 residues. The germline CDR1 and CDR2 sequences are KGHDR and SFDVKD. The CDR3, as DNA: TGTGCCACCTCTGGGACCGATTATGGCTACACCTTC. Amino acids: CATSGTDYGYTF.

The chain recombines TRBV9 with TRBJ2-1, with 7 nucleotides matching TRBD1. The length of the CDR3 is 14 residues. CDR1 SGDLS and CDR2 YYNGEE come from the germline V gene. Trimming took 4 bases from V and 2 from J; bases not matched to a gene: 3. The CDR3 sequence is CASSKGTAYNEQFF. CDR3 DNA sequence: TGTGCCAGCAGCAAAGGGACAGCCTACAATGAGCAGTTCTTC.

The J gene is TRBJ1-1, the V gene TRBV9; possibly TRBD1 for D (5 bases). Trimming removed 3 bases at V and 1 base at J, with 13 bases between. CDR3 length: 15 residues. Germline V lookup: CDR1 SGDLS, CDR2 YYNGEE. The CDR3 loop is CASSGGVAWNTEAFF. In nucleotides, the CDR3 is TGTGCCAGCAGCGGGGGGGTAGCCTGGAACACTGAAGCTTTCTTT.